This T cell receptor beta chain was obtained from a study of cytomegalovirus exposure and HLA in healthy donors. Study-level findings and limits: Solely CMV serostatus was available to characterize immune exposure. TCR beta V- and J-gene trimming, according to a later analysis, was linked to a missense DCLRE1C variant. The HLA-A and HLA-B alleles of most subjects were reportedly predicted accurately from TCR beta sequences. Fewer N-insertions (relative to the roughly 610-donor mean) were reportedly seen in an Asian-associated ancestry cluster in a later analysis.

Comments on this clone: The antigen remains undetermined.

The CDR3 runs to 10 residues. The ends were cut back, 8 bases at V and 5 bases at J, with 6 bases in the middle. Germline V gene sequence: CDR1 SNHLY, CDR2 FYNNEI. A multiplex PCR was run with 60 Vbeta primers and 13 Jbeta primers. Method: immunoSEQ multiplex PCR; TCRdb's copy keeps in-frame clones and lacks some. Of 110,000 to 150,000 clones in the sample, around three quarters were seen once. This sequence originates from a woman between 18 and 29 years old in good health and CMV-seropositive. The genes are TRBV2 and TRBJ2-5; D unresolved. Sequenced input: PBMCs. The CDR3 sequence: CASSRETQYF. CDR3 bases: TGTGCCAGCTCTAGGGAGACCCAGTACTTC.